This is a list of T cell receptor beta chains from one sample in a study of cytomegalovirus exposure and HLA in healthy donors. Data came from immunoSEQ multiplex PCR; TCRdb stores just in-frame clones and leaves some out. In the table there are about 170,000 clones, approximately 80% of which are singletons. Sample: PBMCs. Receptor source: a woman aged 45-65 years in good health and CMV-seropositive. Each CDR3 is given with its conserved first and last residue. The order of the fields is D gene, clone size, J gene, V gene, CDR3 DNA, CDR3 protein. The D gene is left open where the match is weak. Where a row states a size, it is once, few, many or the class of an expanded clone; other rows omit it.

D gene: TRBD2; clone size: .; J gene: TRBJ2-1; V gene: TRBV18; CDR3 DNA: TGTGCCAGCTCACCACTAGCGGGGGGCCCGGAGGTAGAGCAGTTCTTC; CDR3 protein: CASSPLAGGPEVEQFF
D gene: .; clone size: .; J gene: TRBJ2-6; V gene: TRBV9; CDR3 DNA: TGTGCCAGCAGCGTACAGGGATCTGGGGCCAACGTCCTGACTTTC; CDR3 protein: CASSVQGSGANVLTF
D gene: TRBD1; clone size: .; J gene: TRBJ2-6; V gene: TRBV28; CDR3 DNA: TGTGCCAGCAAACCTGGACAGGGGGCGGAAGGGGCCAACGTCCTGACTTTC; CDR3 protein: CASKPGQGAEGANVLTF
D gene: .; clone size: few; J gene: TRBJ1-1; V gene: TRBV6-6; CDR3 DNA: TGTGCCAGCAGTTCTGCCGGGACAACGAACACTGAAGCTTTCTTT; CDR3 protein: CASSSAGTTNTEAFF
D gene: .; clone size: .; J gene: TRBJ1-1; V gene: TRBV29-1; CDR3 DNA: TGCAAGGGGGACACTGAAGCTTTCTTT; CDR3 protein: CKGDTEAFF
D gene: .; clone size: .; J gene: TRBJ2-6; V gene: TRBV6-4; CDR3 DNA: TGTGCCAGCAGTGTCCAGGGCCAATCTGGGGCCAACGTCCTGACTTTC; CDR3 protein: CASSVQGQSGANVLTF
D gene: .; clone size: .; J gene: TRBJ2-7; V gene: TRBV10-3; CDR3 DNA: TGTGCCATCAGGGCCCCTAGGTCCCTTAAATACGAGCAGTACTTC; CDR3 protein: CAIRAPRSLKYEQYF
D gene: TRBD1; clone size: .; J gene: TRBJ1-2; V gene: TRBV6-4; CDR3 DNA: TGTGCCAGCAGTGACTACCCGGGACAGGCGAAAGGCTACACCTTC; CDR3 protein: CASSDYPGQAKGYTF
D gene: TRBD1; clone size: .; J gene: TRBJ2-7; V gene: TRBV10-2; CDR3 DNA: TGCGCCAGCAGTGAGCCGGGACAGGGCTCCTACGAGCAGTACTTC; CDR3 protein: CASSEPGQGSYEQYF
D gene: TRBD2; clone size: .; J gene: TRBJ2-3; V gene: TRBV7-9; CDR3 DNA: TGTGCCAGCAGCCGAACCCCCTCCTCCGCGGGGGGCCACACAGATACGCAGTATTTT; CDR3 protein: CASSRTPSSAGGHTDTQYF
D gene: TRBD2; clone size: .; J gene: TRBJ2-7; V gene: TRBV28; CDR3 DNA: TGTGCCAGCAGACCACTAGCGGGAGGCTACGAGCAGTACTTC; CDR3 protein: CASRPLAGGYEQYF